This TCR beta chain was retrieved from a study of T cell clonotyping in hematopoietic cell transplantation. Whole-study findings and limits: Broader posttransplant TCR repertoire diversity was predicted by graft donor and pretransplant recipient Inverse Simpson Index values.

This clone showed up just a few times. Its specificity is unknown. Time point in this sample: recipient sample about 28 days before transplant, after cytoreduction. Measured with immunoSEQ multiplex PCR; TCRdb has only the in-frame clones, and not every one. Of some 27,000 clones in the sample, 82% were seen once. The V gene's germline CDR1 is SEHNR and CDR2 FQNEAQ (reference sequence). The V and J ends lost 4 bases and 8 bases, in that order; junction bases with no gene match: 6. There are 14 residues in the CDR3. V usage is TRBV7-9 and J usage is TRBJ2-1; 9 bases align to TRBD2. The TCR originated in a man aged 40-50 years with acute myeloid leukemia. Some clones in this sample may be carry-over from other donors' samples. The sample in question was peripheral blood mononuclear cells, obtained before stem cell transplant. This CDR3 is CASSSDSGSHEQFF. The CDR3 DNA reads TGTGCCAGCAGCTCAGATAGCGGGAGCCATGAGCAGTTCTTC.